A single T cell receptor (beta chain) is shown here with its context. Trimming shortened V by 0 bases and J by 5 bases, and 3 bases separated the two germline ends. This CDR3 region has 12 residues. Germline V gives CDR1 SGHRS, CDR2 YFSETQ. The source of the sample is a study of Ad26.COV2.S vaccination and SARS-CoV-2 variants. As to treatment: approximately 18 received Ad26.COV2.S at low or high dose, single or two shots; a few received placebo; per-sample allocation not given. Day 63 after the first injection of vaccine or placebo was the sampling time. Boston hosted the donor, who was an adult aged 18-55 years. This table comes from immunoSEQ multiplex PCR, and its TCRdb copy is limited to in-frame clones, with some not included. The sample holds hundreds of thousands of clones, about 90% seen once.

The source was peripheral blood, collected in a trial of Ad26.COV2.S vaccine versus placebo. The clonotype originates from a person between 18 and 65 years old who received the Ad26.COV2.S COVID-19 vaccine or a placebo. The chain couples TRBV5-1 to TRBJ2-1; D is uncertain. This CDR3 is CASSLDHNEQFF. CDR3 sequence (DNA): TGCGCCAGCAGCTTGGATCACAATGAGCAGTTCTTC.